This T cell receptor beta chain was observed in a study of T cell repertoires in cytomegalovirus infection. About the study: CMV infection plus the matching HLA type was flagged by public TCR beta signatures. The study, taken as a whole, reports: Based on cumulative public TCR beta family frequency, carriers of CMV plus the relevant HLA were identified. The ex vivo response showed dominance by HLA-C-restricted CMV-specific TCR beta clonotypes.

In its sample, this clonotype was seen many times. Its antigen is as yet unknown. TCRdb passed the reads through MiXCR, listing each CDR3 protein once. The repertoire includes 310,000 or so distinct CDR3 sequences, roughly 25% of them detected once, and around 14% sits in the top ten. Sequenced: PBMCs. This clonotype was sampled from a human donor in good health (CMV status not recorded). Some clones in this sample may be carry-over from other donors' samples.

The CDR3 sequence: CASVGGRYTEAFF. DNA for the CDR3: TGTGCCAGCGTGGGGGGCCGGTACACTGAAGCTTTCTTT. The V call is TRBV7-2, the J call TRBJ1-1; D might be TRBD1 (6 bases). Germline CDR1 is SGHTA and CDR2 is FQGNSA. V lost 8 bases and J 3 bases, leaving 13 bases between the germline ends. The CDR3 contains 13 residues.